Each of the 8 T cell receptor beta chains below was sequenced from the same sample in a study of Graves' ophthalmopathy and Graves' hyperthyroidism. Amplified TCR beta CDR3 regions were obtained using RNA transcripts as template. HTBI primers were used in a first-round RT-PCR, which preceded a second-round multiplex PCR. Via MiXCR, TCRdb re-called the multiplex PCR reads, giving one row per CDR3 protein. The table shows hundreds of thousands of distinct CDR3 sequences, with 20% to 25% occurring only once. The sequencing input was peripheral blood. The origin of the receptors is a woman in her late teens or twenties with stable Graves' hyperthyroidism.

This clonotype was seen many times. This chain uses TRBV12-3 or TRBV12-4 with TRBJ2-5; no clear D gene. The V end was cut by 6 bases, the J end by 5 bases, with 16 bases between. The CDR3 consists of 14 residues. CDR3 DNA sequence: TGTGCCAGCAGGTTGGGCAGGCGAGTGGAGACCCAGTACTTC. Its protein is CASRLGRRVETQYF.

This clonotype was found many times. The chain joins TRBV20-1 to TRBJ2-7; D not resolved. Germline CDR1 DFQATT, CDR2 SNEGSKA (reference sequence). CDR3 length: 14 residues. Between the trimmed V and J ends, which lost 0 bases and 2 bases, there was a span of 11 bases. CDR3 nucleotides: TGCAGTGCTAGAGATAGGCAGAACGCCTACGAGCAGTACTTC. Protein product: CSARDRQNAYEQYF.

This clonotype was found many times. The chain is built from TRBV12-3 or TRBV12-4 and TRBJ1-5; weak D call: TRBD1 (5 bases). The CDR3 has 13 amino acids. The V and J ends lost 5 bases and 1 base respectively, with 6 bases between them. CDR3 residues: CASSAGSNQPQHF. CDR3 nucleotides: TGTGCCAGCAGTGCAGGGAGCAATCAGCCCCAGCATTTT.

The J gene is TRBJ2-7, the V gene TRBV12-3 or TRBV12-4, with a weak D call TRBD1 (6 bases). There are 14 residues in the CDR3. V lost 7 bases and J 5 bases, leaving 18 bases between the germline ends. The CDR3, as DNA: TGTGCCAGCACCCCCTTCACAGGGACCGACGAGCAGTACTTC. It codes for CASTPFTGTDEQYF.

This chain uses TRBV6-1 with TRBJ2-7; TRBD1 agrees at 9 bases. With 8 bases clipped from V and 5 bases from J, the junction kept 10 bases outside the gene matches. The germline CDR1 and CDR2 sequences are MNHNS and SASEGT. This CDR3 spans 14 amino acids. The CDR3 loop reads CASGRGTGIDEQYF. The DNA of the CDR3 is TGTGCCAGCGGAAGGGGGACAGGGATCGACGAGCAGTACTTC.

This clonotype was seen a few times. The chain uses TRBV4-1 and TRBJ2-2, with D maybe TRBD1 (5 bases). V lost 4 bases and J lost 4, with 13 bases in between. CDR1 is MGHRA and CDR2 is YSYEKL in the germline V gene. The CDR3 spans 15 residues. The CDR3: CASSPSGQITGELFF. In nucleotides, the CDR3 is TGCGCCAGCAGCCCTTCTGGACAAATCACCGGGGAGCTGTTTTTT.

The chain recombines TRBV29-1 with TRBJ2-7, with 9 positions matching TRBD1. CDR1 is SQVTM and CDR2 is ANQGSEA in the germline V gene. The length of the CDR3 is 12 residues. The CDR3 sequence is CRFDRGLYEQYF. The CDR3 bases are TGCAGGTTCGACAGGGGGTTGTACGAGCAGTACTTC.

For this clonotype: A much larger clonotype is one base distant, so this may be a read error. The V call is TRBV29-1, the J call TRBJ1-1, with TRBD1 matching 7 bases. CDR1 and CDR2 from the germline V gene are SQVTM and ANQGSEA. The CDR3 totals 12 residues. The CDR3 DNA sequence: TGCAGCGTAGACAGGGCGGACACTGAAGCTTGCTTT. This encodes CSVDRADTEACF.